The 24 T cell receptor beta chains below were found in one sample sequenced in a study of cytomegalovirus exposure and HLA in healthy donors. The PCR employed 60 Vbeta primers together with 13 Jbeta primers. Profiling relied on immunoSEQ multiplex PCR, and the TCRdb table lists in-frame clones only, not all of them. Among 150,000 to 200,000 clones listed, roughly 68% were seen once. The sequenced material came from PBMCs. The receptors were gathered from a woman aged 25 to 39 in good health and CMV-seronegative.

Only a few counts were recorded for this clone. Additional DNA sequences in this sample encode the identical CDR3. The V and J genes are TRBV7-9 and TRBJ2-3, with 10 bases lining up with TRBD1. Germline V CDR1 and CDR2: SEHNR, FQNEAQ (reference sequence). This CDR3 region has 15 residues. J gave up 4 bases and V 3 bases, and 4 bases lay outside the gene matches. CDR3 region: CASSLGQGRADTQYF. The CDR3 DNA sequence: TGTGCCAGCAGCTTGGGACAGGGGAGGGCAGATACGCAGTATTTT. Together with reference TRBV7-9 and TRBJ2-3, the CDR3 gives the full variable domain: DTGVSQNPRHKITKRGQNVTFRCDPISEHNRLYWYRQTLGQGPEFLTYFQNEAQLEKSRLLSDRFSAERPKGSFSTLEIQRTEQGDSAMYLCASSLGQGRADTQYFGPGTRLTVL.

A single count supports this clone. The J gene is TRBJ2-7, the V gene TRBV2, with 12 bases matching TRBD2. Germline trimming cut 5 bases from V and 3 bases from J; bases unmatched to any gene: 8. CDR3 length: 16 residues. Germline V gives CDR1 SNHLY, CDR2 FYNNEI. The CDR3 region has the DNA TGTGCCAGCAGTCGTCTAGCGGGGGGGCCGTTCTACGAGCAGTACTTC. Encoded protein: CASSRLAGGPFYEQYF.

The chain employs TRBV5-1 and TRBJ2-7; 9 bases line up with TRBD2. Trimming cost V 1 base and J 5 bases; bases outside gene matches: 4. In germline, CDR1 is SGHRS, CDR2 YFSETQ. There are 14 residues in the CDR3. The chain's CDR3 is CASSLYPSGNEQYF. The CDR3 coding sequence is TGCGCCAGCAGCTTGTACCCTAGCGGGAACGAGCAGTACTTC.

The genes are TRBV5-5 and TRBJ1-1; D call uncertain. The CDR3 covers 15 residues. The V gene's germline CDR1 is SGHKS and CDR2 YYEKEE (reference sequence). The V gene lost 5 bases and the J gene lost 1 base, with 15 bases spanning the gap. CDR3 residues: CASSPEGVPNTEAFF. The CDR3 DNA reads as TGTGCCAGCAGTCCCGAGGGAGTCCCGAACACTGAAGCTTTCTTT.

The gene calls are TRBV12-5 and TRBJ2-3; D call uncertain. In germline, CDR1 is LGHNT, CDR2 FRNRAP. The CDR3 is made up of 13 amino acids. Trimming removed 5 bases from V and 8 bases from J, with 14 bases in between. DNA for the CDR3: TGTGCTAGTGGTCCGCGCCAGGCTTTTACGCAGTATTTT. Translating it yields CASGPRQAFTQYF.

This clone was picked up one time. The V gene is TRBV5-1, the J gene TRBJ1-1, with D possibly matching TRBD1 (6 bases). The CDR3 is made up of 14 amino acids. The ends were cut back, 0 bases at V and 4 bases at J, with 10 bases in the middle. CDR1 and CDR2 (germline): SGHRS, YFSETQ. The CDR3 sequence is CASSLEQGGTEAFF. CDR3 DNA: TGCGCCAGCAGCTTGGAACAAGGGGGCACTGAAGCTTTCTTT.

The chain links TRBV7-2 to TRBJ1-2, with D possibly TRBD1 on 6 matching bases. This CDR3 has 13 residues. The V gene lost 5 bases and the J gene lost 8 bases, with 15 bases spanning the gap. Germline CDR1 and CDR2: SGHTA and FQGNSA. The CDR3 DNA sequence: TGTGCCAGCAGCGCTCAACAGGGTTACGGCTACACCTTC. Protein sequence: CASSAQQGYGYTF.

This clone occurred once. The rearrangement uses TRBV2 and TRBJ1-5; a possible D gene is TRBD1 (5 bases). Germline V CDR1 and CDR2: SNHLY, FYNNEI. The CDR3 is 16 amino acids. Trimming removed 5 bases from V and 0 bases from J, with 14 bases in between. The CDR3 DNA is TGTGCCAGCAGTACCCCGGGGGGGTCTAGCAATCAGCCCCAGCATTTT. Translating gives CASSTPGGSSNQPQHF.

The chain recombines TRBV13 with TRBJ2-5; D is possibly TRBD1 (5 bases). The J call may not be correct, given that the DNA end is closer to TRBJ2-7. The length of the CDR3 is 16 residues. The germline gives CDR1 PRHDT, CDR2 FYEKMQ (reference sequence). CDR3 DNA sequence: TGTGCCAGCAGCATACGGGCAGGGCGAAAGACCTACGAGCAGTACTTC. It yields the protein CASSIRAGRKTYEQYF.

The gene calls are TRBV15 and TRBJ1-5, with D unresolved. This CDR3 comprises 16 residues. Trimming removed 3 bases from V and 5 bases from J, with 17 bases in between. CDR1 is LNHNV and CDR2 is YYDKDF in the germline V gene (reference sequence). In DNA, the CDR3 is TGTGCCACCAGCAGCCTCGGAGGACCGTCGTATCAGCCCCAGCATTTT. Translation gives CATSSLGGPSYQPQHF. The variable domain in full, with the rest retrieved from reference TRBV15 and TRBJ1-5, is DAMVIQNPRYQVTQFGKPVTLSCSQTLNHNVMYWYQQKSSQAPKLLFHYYDKDFNNEADTPDNFQSRRPNTSFCFLDIRSPGLGDTAMYLCATSSLGGPSYQPQHFGDGTRLSIL.

The V call is TRBV28, the J call TRBJ2-5; 8 nucleotides agree with TRBD2. The CDR3 has 18 residues. Germline CDR1 reads MDHEN; CDR2 reads SYDVKM. The trim removed 3 bases at V and 5 bases at J, leaving 17 bases unmatched. CDR3 loop: CASSLDRGGGYSLETQYF. CDR3 DNA: TGTGCCAGCAGTTTGGACCGTGGCGGGGGGTATTCTTTGGAGACCCAGTACTTC.

CDR3 sequence (DNA): TGTGCCAGCACGGGACAGGGATTCTATAGCAATCAGCCCCAGCATTTT. Its protein product is CASTGQGFYSNQPQHF. The genes are TRBV2 and TRBJ1-5, with 9 bases identical to TRBD1. Germline V gene lookup returns CDR1 SNHLY and CDR2 FYNNEI. The CDR3 is made up of 16 amino acids. V trimming: 7 bases; J trimming: 0 bases; junction bases outside the gene matches: 7. Filled out from reference TRBV2 and TRBJ1-5, the complete variable domain reads EPEVTQTPSHQVTQMGQEVILRCVPISNHLYFYWYRQILGQKVEFLVSFYNNEISEKSEIFDDQFSVERPDGSNFTLKIRSTKLEDSAMYFCASTGQGFYSNQPQHFGDGTRLSIL.

V and J are TRBV6-1 and TRBJ1-2; maybe TRBD1 (5 bases). The CDR3 totals 16 residues. Germline lookup yields CDR1 MNHNS and CDR2 SASEGT. Trimming took off 1 base at V and 4 bases at J, with 16 bases between the two ends. CDR3 region: CASSEGAGVRLYGYTF. CDR3 bases: TGTGCCAGCAGTGAAGGGGCGGGGGTGCGGCTCTATGGCTACACCTTC.

In this sample, this clone turned up a few times. V is TRBV7-2 and J is TRBJ1-2; TRBD1 aligns across 8 bases. The ends lost 2 bases at V and 3 bases at J; junction bases unmatched: 8. This CDR3 is built from 16 residues. CDR1 and CDR2 (germline): SGHTA, FQGNSA. The CDR3 bases are TGTGCCAGCAGCTTACGTTCTGGACAGGGTGACTATGGCTACACCTTC. Its protein product is CASSLRSGQGDYGYTF.

This clone was detected only a few times. The genes are TRBV27 and TRBJ2-7; 11 nucleotides match TRBD2. This CDR3 is 15 amino acids long. Germline V lookup: CDR1 MNHEY, CDR2 SMNVEV (reference sequence). V lost 5 bases and J lost 3; bases outside the gene matches: 6. The CDR3 coding sequence is TGTGCCAGCAGTGTCACTAGCGGGAGTATCTACGAGCAGTACTTC. Its translation is CASSVTSGSIYEQYF.

The rearrangement joins TRBV28 to TRBJ1-1, with no clear D. Trimming removed 7 bases from V and 9 bases from J, with 15 bases in between. Looked up from germline, CDR1 is MDHEN and CDR2 is SYDVKM. The CDR3 has 12 residues. CDR3 DNA: TGTGCCAGCACCGAAATACAGAGCCAAGCTTTCTTT. Protein: CASTEIQSQAFF.

This chain links TRBV9 with TRBJ2-3, with 9 bases that match TRBD2. The V and J ends lost 5 bases and 2 bases, in that order; junction bases with no gene match: 6. Germline assignment: CDR1 SGDLS and CDR2 YYNGEE. This CDR3 spans 15 amino acids. In DNA form, the CDR3 reads TGTGCCAGCAGTCACACTAGCGGGCACACAGATACGCAGTATTTT. This codes for CASSHTSGHTDTQYF.

This chain connects TRBV2 to TRBJ1-2, with 10 bases identical to TRBD1. Per germline, CDR1 SNHLY and CDR2 FYNNEI. After removal of 10 bases from V and 5 bases from J, the junction contained 4 bases not matched to a gene. CDR3 length equals 12 residues. The CDR3 region has the DNA TGTGCCAAGACAGGGGGCCTATATGGCTACACCTTC. This sequence encodes CAKTGGLYGYTF. The entire variable domain, with the rest obtained from reference TRBV2 and TRBJ1-2, is as follows: EPEVTQTPSHQVTQMGQEVILRCVPISNHLYFYWYRQILGQKVEFLVSFYNNEISEKSEIFDDQFSVERPDGSNFTLKIRSTKLEDSAMYFCAKTGGLYGYTFGSGTRLTVV.

This chain uses TRBV2 with TRBJ2-7; 8 nucleotides agree with TRBD1. CDR3 length equals 15 residues. Germline V gene lookup returns CDR1 SNHLY and CDR2 FYNNEI. The J segment lost 4 bases and the V segment lost 6 bases, leaving 11 bases of the junction unmatched. The CDR3 is CASRVDRAPIYEQYF. CDR3 nucleotides: TGTGCCAGCAGAGTGGACAGGGCCCCTATATACGAGCAGTACTTC.

The chain employs TRBV19 and TRBJ1-5; D is perhaps TRBD1 (6 bases). The CDR3 spans 16 residues. V was trimmed by 0 bases and J by 3 bases, leaving 12 bases between them. The germline V gene encodes CDR1 LNHDA and CDR2 SQIVND (reference sequence). CDR3: CASSIDIQGHNQPQHF. DNA of the CDR3: TGTGCCAGTAGTATAGATATACAGGGCCACAATCAGCCCCAGCATTTT.

The chain employs TRBV11-2 and TRBJ2-3, with 8 nucleotides matching TRBD2. Trimming removed 7 bases from V and 5 bases from J; junction bases left unmatched: 5. This CDR3 spans 13 amino acids. CDR1 is SGHAT and CDR2 is FQNNGV in the germline V gene. CDR3 sequence reads: CASNRGGRDTQYF. The CDR3 coding sequence is TGTGCCAGCAACCGGGGGGGGCGAGATACGCAGTATTTT.

The chain couples TRBV5-6 to TRBJ2-3; D is unclear. V lost 1 base and J lost 2, with 20 bases in between. The CDR3 length is 18 residues. Looked up from germline, CDR1 is SGHDT and CDR2 is YYEEEE. In nucleotides, the CDR3 is TGTGCCAGCAGCTTGTTCGGGTTAGAGGCGCTCTACACAGATACGCAGTATTTT. Protein: CASSLFGLEALYTDTQYF. The complete variable domain, with remaining parts taken from reference TRBV5-6 and TRBJ2-3, reads DAGVTQSPTHLIKTRGQQVTLRCSPKSGHDTVSWYQQALGQGPQFIFQYYEEEERQRGNFPDRFSGHQFPNYSSELNVNALLLGDSALYLCASSLFGLEALYTDTQYFGPGTRLTVL.

The genes are TRBV5-4 and TRBJ2-2; TRBD1 matches 9 bases. V was clipped by 6 bases and J by 3 bases; unmatched bases: 12. CDR3 size: 17 residues. Germline CDR1 is SGHNT and CDR2 is YYREEE (reference sequence). Here the CDR3 reads CASTPNTRDRDTGELFF. The CDR3 DNA sequence: TGTGCCAGCACCCCGAATACCCGGGACAGGGACACCGGGGAGCTGTTTTTT.

This clone has a single count. This chain connects TRBV13 to TRBJ2-5; D might be TRBD2 (5 bases). The CDR3 consists of 16 residues. Looked up from germline, CDR1 is PRHDT and CDR2 is FYEKMQ (reference sequence). V was clipped by 3 bases and J by 3 bases, with 17 bases between them. The CDR3 DNA is TGTGCCAGCAGCTTTTTAGCAGGCCTCGGGGAAGAGACCCAGTACTTC. Translating it yields CASSFLAGLGEETQYF.